The 3 T cell receptor beta chains below were found in one sample sequenced in a study of graft-versus-host responses after intestinal transplantation. This table comes from immunoSEQ multiplex PCR, and its TCRdb copy is limited to in-frame clones, with some not included. The table records 65,000 to 85,000 clones, about nine tenths of them present only once. These receptors' targets are unknown. Sequences were derived from unstimulated CD8+ T cells sorted from spleen or lymph node cells, sampled before transplant. The receptor set was obtained from a human donor who was the organ donor for an intestinal transplant.

The chain combines TRBV6-1 with TRBJ2-1; TRBD2 aligns across 11 bases. Germline V gives CDR1 MNHNS, CDR2 SASEGT. The CDR3 sequence is 13 residues long. The V gene end was trimmed by 8 bases and the J gene end by 4 bases; junction bases not matched to a gene: 1. DNA for the CDR3: TGTGCCAGCCCTAGCGGGGGGTACAATGAGCAGTTCTTC. Protein: CASPSGGYNEQFF.

The chain joins TRBV6-5 to TRBJ1-2, with D possibly matching TRBD1 (5 bases). CDR1 and CDR2 (germline): MNHEY, SVGAGI. Deletions cut 6 bases from V and 6 bases from J, with 11 bases between. The CDR3 extends over 12 amino acids. CDR3 nucleotide sequence: TGTGCCAGCAGAGTAAGGGGCGATGGCTACACCTTC. Translation gives CASRVRGDGYTF.

The chain combines TRBV30 with TRBJ1-1; 9 nucleotides align to TRBD1. Germline lookup yields CDR1 GTSNPN and CDR2 SVGIG (reference sequence). The CDR3 has 14 residues. J was trimmed by 4 bases and V by 6 bases; bases with no gene match: 9. The DNA for the CDR3 is TGTGCCTGTGGGACCGGGACAGGGATCACTGAAGCTTTCTTT. Amino acid sequence: CACGTGTGITEAFF. Together with reference TRBV30 and TRBJ1-1, the CDR3 gives the full variable domain: SQTIHQWPATLVQPVGSPLSLECTVEGTSNPNLYWYRQAAGRGLQLLFYSVGIGQISSEVPQNLSASRPQDRQFILSSKKLLLSDSGFYLCACGTGTGITEAFFGQGTRLTVV.